Sequencing of this TCR beta chain was carried out in a study of T cells in Graves' hyperthyroidism and ophthalmopathy. RNA transcripts gave rise to amplified TCR beta CDR3 regions. TCR CDR3 regions were first amplified by RT-PCR with HTBI primers. From the multiplex PCR reads, TCRdb called clonotypes with MiXCR, one entry per CDR3 protein. The repertoire holds fewer than 900,000 distinct CDR3 sequences, with about 19% as singletons. Study-wide results and limits: Ophthalmopathy and stable hyperthyroidism were told apart by a 13 V-J model. Blood also held most thyroid clonotypes expanded beyond 0.001.

Diagnoses were established using clinical symptoms, serum thyroxine and TRAb, thyroid ultrasound and orbital computed tomography. The blood sample was taken at first hyperthyroidism diagnosis, before any ophthalmopathy symptoms. This clonotype was seen repeatedly, ten times or more. Its antigen remains unidentified. The TCR comes from a woman between 50 and 59 years old with Graves' hyperthyroidism that later progressed to Graves' ophthalmopathy. The sequenced sample was blood.

CDR3 DNA: TGTGCCACCAGCGGAGGGAACAATCAGCCCCAGCATTTT. Encoded protein: CATSGGNNQPQHF. The chain uses TRBV15 and TRBJ1-5; D remains unclear. The CDR3 covers 13 residues. Germline CDR1 is LNHNV and CDR2 is YYDKDF (reference sequence). The V end lost 5 bases, the J end lost 3 bases, and 8 bases lay between the germline ends.